These 11 T cell receptor beta chains share one sample of origin, sequenced in a study of T-cell reconstitution after alpha-beta-depleted transplantation in children. Unique molecular identifiers were incorporated when the TCRbeta library was constructed. One entry per CDR3 protein, called by TCRdb with MiXCR from the PCR reads. The table records roughly 490,000 distinct CDR3 sequences, roughly 11% of them present only once. The specimen comprised PBMCs, mostly from graft donor cells, sampled 180 days after TCRalphabeta/CD19-depleted stem cell transplant. Source of these receptors: a female patient between 2 and 15 years old who had a stem cell transplant for aplastic anemia, so the T cells may come from the graft donor.

The rearrangement joins TRBV7-9 to TRBJ1-4, with D maybe TRBD1 (5 bases). Per germline, CDR1 SEHNR and CDR2 FQNEAQ (reference sequence). The CDR3 runs to 16 residues. The V and J ends lost 8 bases and 2 bases respectively, with 18 bases between them. In nucleotides, the CDR3 is TGTGCCAGCTCGGGGAGGGGCGCATCTACTAATGAAAAACTGTTTTTT. It is translated as CASSGRGASTNEKLFF.

In this sample, this clonotype turned up a few times. This chain uses TRBV12-3 or TRBV12-4 with TRBJ1-5; 12 bases are shared with TRBD1. The trim removed 6 bases at V and 6 bases at J, leaving 3 bases unmatched. The CDR3 is 14 residues long. CDR3 nucleotides: TGTGCCAGCAGGGGGGACAGGGGGCTTCAGCCCCAGCATTTT. Its protein product is CASRGDRGLQPQHF.

The chain carries TRBV2 and TRBJ2-5; D unclear. The CDR3 totals 13 residues. The V end lost 1 base, the J end lost 4 bases, and 7 bases lay between the germline ends. Germline CDR1 and CDR2: SNHLY and FYNNEI. CDR3 sequence (DNA): TGTGCCAGCAGTGAAGATCGTGTAGAGACCCAGTACTTC. As protein: CASSEDRVETQYF.

This clonotype has only a few counts. The chain links TRBV7-2 to TRBJ2-1; 10 bases are a match to TRBD2. This CDR3 has 15 residues. CDR1 SGHTA and CDR2 FQGNSA come from the germline V gene. Unmatched junction bases numbered 9, after V lost 6 bases and J lost 7 bases. The CDR3 nucleotides read TGTGCCAGCAGGCCGAGAGCGGGAGGGGCGAATGAGCAGTTCTTC. This translates into CASRPRAGGANEQFF.

This clonotype came up a few times. This chain joins TRBV5-4 and TRBJ2-1; TRBD1 matches 10 bases. Germline V lookup: CDR1 SGHNT, CDR2 YYREEE (reference sequence). The CDR3 has 21 amino acids. After removal of 2 bases from V and 4 bases from J, the junction contained 21 bases not matched to a gene. The CDR3 sequence is CASSFRPQRDRGRIGYNEQFF. CDR3 sequence (DNA): TGTGCCAGCAGCTTTCGGCCTCAACGGGACAGGGGAAGAATAGGGTACAATGAGCAGTTCTTC.

This clonotype came up a few times. The chain joins TRBV29-1 to TRBJ2-2; D possibly corresponds to TRBD1 (6 bases). The CDR3 contains 14 residues. V shed 3 bases and J shed 1 base, with 9 bases lying between them. CDR1 and CDR2 from the germline V gene are SQVTM and ANQGSEA. The CDR3 is CSVDRGKNTGELFF. The CDR3 DNA reads TGCAGCGTTGACAGGGGCAAGAACACCGGGGAGCTGTTTTTT.

This clonotype was observed a few times. This chain links TRBV20-1 with TRBJ2-1; 9 nucleotides agree with TRBD2. With V trimmed by 3 bases and J by 9 bases, 12 bases remained unmatched. The CDR3 consists of 15 residues. Germline V gene sequence: CDR1 DFQATT, CDR2 SNEGSKA (reference sequence). In DNA, the CDR3 is TGCAGTGCTAGGTTGGCGGGAGGGCCTCGGGGTGAGCAGTTCTTC. Translated: CSARLAGGPRGEQFF.

V gene TRBV7-6 combines with J gene TRBJ2-3; 10 bases line up with TRBD2. Germline V gene data show CDR1 as SGHVS and CDR2 as FNYEAQ. V trimming: 1 base; J trimming: 3 bases; junction bases outside the gene matches: 4. The CDR3 consists of 16 residues. Written as DNA, the CDR3 is TGTGCCAGCAGCTTAGTGTCGGGACTAGCGACAGATACGCAGTATTTT. Amino acids: CASSLVSGLATDTQYF.

The V and J genes are TRBV5-1 and TRBJ2-5, with D possibly being TRBD1 (5 bases). CDR1 is SGHRS, CDR2 YFSETQ, per germline. V was trimmed by 1 base and J by 1 base, leaving 20 bases between them. The CDR3 is 18 amino acids. For the CDR3, the DNA is TGCGCCAGCAGCTTGAGGTTAGGACACCAAATGCGCCAAGAGACCCAGTACTTC. This sequence encodes CASSLRLGHQMRQETQYF.

V usage is TRBV29-1 and J usage is TRBJ2-5, with D perhaps given as TRBD1 or TRBD2 (6 bases each). V was cut by 7 bases and J by 7 bases, with 25 bases left in between. The germline V gene encodes CDR1 SQVTM and CDR2 ANQGSEA. The CDR3 contains 15 residues. Here the CDR3 reads CSAALGGLVGGTQYF. In DNA form, the CDR3 reads TGCAGCGCCGCGTTAGGGGGGTTGGTCGGAGGGACCCAGTACTTC.

This clonotype was seen a handful of times. The rearrangement joins TRBV12-3 or TRBV12-4 to TRBJ2-1; 10 bases line up with TRBD2. The J segment lost 7 bases and the V segment lost 6 bases, leaving 9 bases of the junction unmatched. This CDR3 comprises 15 residues. Written as DNA, the CDR3 is TGTGCCAGCAGCTCCAGCGGGAGGGCCGGGAATGAGCAGTTCTTC. Translation gives CASSSSGRAGNEQFF.